This TCR beta chain was identified in a study of blood T cell repertoires in COVID-19. Sequencing was performed with immunoSEQ multiplex PCR; in TCRdb, only in-frame clones are kept and a portion is missing. The sample lists roughly 260,000 clones, around 90% seen once, with 1.9% in the top ten. The origin of this receptor is a woman between 18 and 30 years old who had recovered from COVID-19. Sequenced material: PBMCs or T cells enriched from blood (not recorded which).

This CDR3 reads CASSRALATNEKLFF. CDR3 sequence (DNA): TGCGCCAGCAGCCGGGCTCTTGCAACTAATGAAAAACTGTTTTTT. The chain employs TRBV4-3 and TRBJ1-4; D gene unclear. This CDR3 is built from 15 residues. V lost 4 bases to trimming and J lost 0 bases, with 9 bases between them. CDR1 is LGHNA and CDR2 is YSLEER in the germline V gene.